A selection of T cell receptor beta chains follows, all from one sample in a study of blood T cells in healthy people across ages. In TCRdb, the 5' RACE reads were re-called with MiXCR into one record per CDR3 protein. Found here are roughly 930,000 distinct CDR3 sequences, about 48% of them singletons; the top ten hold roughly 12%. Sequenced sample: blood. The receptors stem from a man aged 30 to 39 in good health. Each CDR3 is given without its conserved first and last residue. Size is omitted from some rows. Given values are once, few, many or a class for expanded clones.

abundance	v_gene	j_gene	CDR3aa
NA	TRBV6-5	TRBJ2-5	ASSPSRTGEKETQY
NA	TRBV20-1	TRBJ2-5	SASGGGPETQY
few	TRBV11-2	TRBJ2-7	ASSSGPGTFSYEQY
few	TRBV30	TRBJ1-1	AWNPGGVNTEAF
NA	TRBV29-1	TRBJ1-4	SVREGTTNEKLF
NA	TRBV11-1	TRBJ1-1	ASRRGTANTEAF
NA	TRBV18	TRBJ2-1	ASSPPKTGGLNEQF
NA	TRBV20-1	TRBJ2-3	SASPGLAGGRADTQY
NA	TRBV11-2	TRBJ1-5	ASSPDGHSNQPQH
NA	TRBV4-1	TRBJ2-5	ASSQDRDRGGQETQY
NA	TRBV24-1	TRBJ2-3	ATSDLYGSTDTQY
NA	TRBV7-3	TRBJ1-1	ASSLDNSMNTEAF
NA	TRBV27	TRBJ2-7	ATARETSVYGQY
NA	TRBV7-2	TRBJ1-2	ASSPNDIGTALYGYT
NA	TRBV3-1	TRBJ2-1	ASNNVGTGQPNEQF
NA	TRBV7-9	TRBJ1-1	ASSHTGTGGWNTEAF
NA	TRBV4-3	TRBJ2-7	ASSQDLGALEQY
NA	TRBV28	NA	ASSPGPHRARYEQY
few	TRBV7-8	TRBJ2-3	ASSLVVAGDTQY
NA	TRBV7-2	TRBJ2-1	ASSLGATSSHNEQF
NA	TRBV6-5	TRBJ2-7	ASRFSGGAHEQY
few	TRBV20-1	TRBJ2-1	SARAPGLHNEQF
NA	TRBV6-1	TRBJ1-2	ASSVDTGTANYGYT
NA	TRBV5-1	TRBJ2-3	ASGPQGFTDTQY
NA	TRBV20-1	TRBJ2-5	SARDPRTSGEINEQY
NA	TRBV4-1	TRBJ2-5	ASSQYSQETQY
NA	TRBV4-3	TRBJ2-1	AEHPSDSSYNEQF
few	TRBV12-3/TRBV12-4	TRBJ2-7	ASQIGVSYEQY
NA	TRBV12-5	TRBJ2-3	ASAVAGDTDTQY
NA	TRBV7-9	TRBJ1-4	ASSLLGTGNEKLF
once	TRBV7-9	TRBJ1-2	ASSLEEDSLNYGYT
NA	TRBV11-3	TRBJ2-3	ASSLPSTNTQY
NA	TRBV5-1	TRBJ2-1	ASSLYSDLTTNEQF
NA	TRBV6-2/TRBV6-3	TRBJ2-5	ASRAWTSGIETQY
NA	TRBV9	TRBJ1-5	ASSVGREGGYSNQPQH
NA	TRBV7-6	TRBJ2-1	ASSQRGVVHNEQF
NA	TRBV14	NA	ASSPDSAFKNIQY